Presented here are 9 T cell receptor beta chains from one specimen sequenced in a study of siplizumab effects on memory and regulatory T cells. Sequencing used immunoSEQ multiplex PCR; TCRdb keeps in-frame clones, though not all of them. The sample lists 95,000 to 100,000 clones, about nine tenths seen once, with approximately 12% in the top ten. The sample comprised non-Treg CD4+ T cells sorted from blood. These receptors originate from a human donor in good health.

The rearrangement uses TRBV11-1 and TRBJ2-7; 8 bases align to TRBD2. Trimming took 5 bases from V and 6 from J; bases not matched to a gene: 12. Per the germline V gene, CDR1 is SGHAT and CDR2 is FQDESV (reference sequence). There are 15 residues in the CDR3. The CDR3 DNA reads as TGTGCCAGCAGCATACGTCACGGGAGGGCCTTCGAGCAGTACTTC. It encodes CASSIRHGRAFEQYF.

The chain joins TRBV9 to TRBJ1-2; TRBD1 is a possible D gene (6 bases). Germline CDR1 is SGDLS and CDR2 is YYNGEE. CDR3 size: 14 residues. Trimming removed 0 bases at V and 7 bases at J, with 13 bases between. CDR3 nucleotides: TGTGCCAGCAGCGTAGATTTGGGGGCGGGTGGCTACACCTTC. Translated, it gives CASSVDLGAGGYTF.

The chain is built from TRBV18 and TRBJ2-7; D uncertain. Germline CDR1 KGHSH, CDR2 LQKENI. The CDR3 spans 16 residues. Trimming shortened V by 3 bases and J by 2 bases, and 17 bases separated the two germline ends. The CDR3 loop reads CASSPIRSGGAYEQYF. CDR3 coding DNA: TGTGCCAGCTCACCCATCCGTTCTGGCGGCGCCTACGAGCAGTACTTC.

This chain joins TRBV9 and TRBJ2-2; no firm D call. The CDR3 extends over 13 amino acids. V lost 0 bases and J lost 3, with 3 bases in between. Germline V gene sequence: CDR1 SGDLS, CDR2 YYNGEE. The CDR3 sequence: CASSVVDTGELFF. Written as DNA, the CDR3 is TGTGCCAGCAGCGTAGTGGACACCGGGGAGCTGTTTTTT.

Remarks on this clone: At one end, the junction sequence differs from germline, possibly due to a read error. The chain couples TRBV10-2 to TRBJ2-7; D may be TRBD1 or TRBD2 (8 bases each). The CDR3 runs 17 residues. Germline V gene sequence: CDR1 WSHSY, CDR2 SAAADI. The CDR3 here is CASSESVAGQASHEQYF. CDR3 DNA sequence: TGCGCCAGCAGTGAGTCGGTAGCGGGACAGGCCTCCCACGAGCAGTACTTC.

J is TRBJ2-3 and V is TRBV4-3; D is unresolved. V lost 0 bases and J lost 4, with 11 bases in between. CDR1 is LGHNA, CDR2 YSLEER, per germline. The CDR3 runs 15 residues. CDR3 protein: CASSQDNYKSDTQYF. CDR3 sequence (DNA): TGCGCCAGCAGCCAAGATAACTACAAATCAGATACGCAGTATTTT.

The chain couples TRBV28 to TRBJ2-1; 8 nucleotides agree with TRBD1. After removal of 4 bases from V and 12 bases from J, the junction contained 5 bases not matched to a gene. Per the germline V gene, CDR1 is MDHEN and CDR2 is SYDVKM. The CDR3 totals 12 residues. This CDR3 is CASSYRGTGQFF. CDR3 DNA sequence: TGTGCCAGCAGTTACAGGGGGACTGGGCAGTTCTTC.

V usage is TRBV5-1 and J usage is TRBJ2-5, with 9 bases identical to TRBD1. Germline lookup yields CDR1 SGHRS and CDR2 YFSETQ. The CDR3 runs to 14 residues. V shed 4 bases and J 5 bases; nucleotides not matched to a gene: 6. The CDR3 loop is CASSIGQGRETQYF. CDR3 DNA sequence: TGCGCCAGCAGCATCGGACAGGGGCGTGAGACCCAGTACTTC.

The V and J genes are TRBV11-3 and TRBJ2-1; possible D gene TRBD1, 6 bases. The CDR3 runs 15 residues. Germline CDR1 and CDR2: SGHNT and YENEEA. The ends were cut back, 4 bases at V and 8 bases at J, with 18 bases in the middle. The CDR3 reads CASSSGTPRSDEQFF. The CDR3 DNA is TGTGCCAGCAGCTCCGGGACACCCCGATCAGATGAGCAGTTCTTC.